This T cell receptor beta chain comes out of a study of blood T cell repertoires in COVID-19. Background on the study: Sources were T cells, B-cell-depleted T cells, or PBMCs; the material itself was cDNA or gDNA.

Germline CDR1 WNHNN, CDR2 SYGVQD (reference sequence). There are 17 residues in the CDR3. V shed 0 bases, J shed 6 bases, and the junction held 10 bases outside the gene matches. The table came from immunoSEQ multiplex PCR; TCRdb's copy has only in-frame clones and leaves some out. The table lists 250,000 or so clones, 80% to 85% of them singletons. What was sequenced was PBMCs or T cells enriched from blood (not recorded which). The gene calls are TRBV10-1 and TRBJ2-3, with TRBD2 matching 9 bases. The clonotype originates from a man aged 50-59 years who had recovered from COVID-19. CDR3 region: CASSESVTSGQLDTQYF. The CDR3 nucleotides are TGCGCCAGCAGTGAGTCAGTCACTAGCGGGCAGTTGGATACGCAGTATTTT.